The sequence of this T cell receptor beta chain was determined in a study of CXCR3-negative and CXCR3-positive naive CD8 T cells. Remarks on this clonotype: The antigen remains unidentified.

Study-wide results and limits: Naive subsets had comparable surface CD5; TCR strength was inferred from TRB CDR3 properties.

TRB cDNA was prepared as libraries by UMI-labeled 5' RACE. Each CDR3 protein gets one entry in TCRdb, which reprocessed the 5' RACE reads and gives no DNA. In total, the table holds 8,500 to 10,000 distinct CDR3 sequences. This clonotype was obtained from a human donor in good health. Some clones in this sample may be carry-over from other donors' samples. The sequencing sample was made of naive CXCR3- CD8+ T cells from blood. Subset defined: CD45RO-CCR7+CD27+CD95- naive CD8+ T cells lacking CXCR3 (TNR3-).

The CDR3 reads CSARVRTSVYNEQFF. The chain joins TRBV20-1 to TRBJ2-1; TCRdb proposes TRBD2, but this gene call is untestable without DNA. The length of the CDR3 is 15 residues. The germline V gene encodes CDR1 DFQATT and CDR2 SNEGSKA (reference sequence).